The 5 T cell receptor beta chains below were found in one sample sequenced in a study of blood T cell repertoires in COVID-19. Libraries were prepared by immunoSEQ multiplex PCR; TCRdb keeps only in-frame clonotypes and omits some of them. Of under 200,000 clones listed, around 87% are singletons. Material for sequencing was peripheral blood. Receptors were obtained from a woman of 80 years or more with COVID-19, enrolled during active disease.

The chain employs TRBV14 and TRBJ2-2; 9 nucleotides align to TRBD2. Losses at the gene ends were 5 bases for V and 4 bases for J; bases not matched to a gene: 8. This CDR3 region has 16 residues. Germline V lookup: CDR1 SGHDN, CDR2 FVKESK. Here the CDR3 DNA reads TGTGCCAGCAGCTTCCGGACTAGCGCTGGCACCGGGGAGCTGTTTTTT. This codes for CASSFRTSAGTGELFF. The full variable domain, in which reference TRBV14 and TRBJ2-2 provide the parts outside the CDR3, is EAGVTQFPSHSVIEKGQTVTLRCDPISGHDNLYWYRRVMGKEIKFLLHFVKESKQDESGMPNNRFLAERTGGTYSTLKVQPAELEDSGVYFCASSFRTSAGTGELFFGEGSRLTVL.

This sequence joins TRBV10-3 and TRBJ2-2; 9 bases fit TRBD1. CDR3 length: 14 amino acids. Trimming took 8 bases from V and 5 from J; bases not matched to a gene: 6. Germline CDR1 is ENHRY and CDR2 is SYGVKD. The CDR3: CAIGWTGETGELFF. The CDR3, as DNA: TGTGCCATCGGGTGGACAGGGGAAACCGGGGAGCTGTTTTTT.

The chain uses TRBV9 and TRBJ1-1, with D possibly TRBD1 on 6 matching bases. The CDR3 consists of 16 residues. Trimming left V 1 base short and J 4 bases short, with 17 bases between. Germline V gives CDR1 SGDLS, CDR2 YYNGEE. The DNA for the CDR3 is TGTGCCAGCAGCGTATTAAGTGGGGACATGGCCACTGAAGCTTTCTTT. Protein product: CASSVLSGDMATEAFF.

The chain joins TRBV5-4 to TRBJ1-2; D may be TRBD1 (5 bases). CDR3 size: 14 residues. Trimming left V 1 base short and J 6 bases short, with 13 bases between. Germline assignment: CDR1 SGHNT and CDR2 YYREEE (reference sequence). CDR3 sequence (DNA): TGTGCCAGCAGCTTGAAGTCAGGGTGGGATGGCTACACCTTC. This sequence encodes CASSLKSGWDGYTF.

The chain carries TRBV5-1 and TRBJ2-7; the match to TRBD2 covers 13 bases. Germline V gene lookup returns CDR1 SGHRS and CDR2 YFSETQ. This CDR3 is 16 amino acids long. V lost 4 bases to trimming and J lost 3 bases; unmatched junction nucleotides: 7. Here the CDR3 DNA reads TGCGCCAGCAGCCCCGGGACTAGCGGGGTGGACTACGAGCAGTACTTC. Amino acids: CASSPGTSGVDYEQYF.